The sequence of this T cell receptor (beta chain) was determined in a study of technical replicates of blood from several donors. Profiling relied on immunoSEQ multiplex PCR, and the TCRdb table lists in-frame clones only, not all of them. Here the sample spans over 70,000 clones, about 95% being singletons. The germline gives CDR1 LNHNV, CDR2 YYDKDF (reference sequence). Trimming removed 5 bases at V and 1 base at J, with 11 bases between. This CDR3 spans 14 amino acids. Only one count was recorded for this clone. The rearrangement joins TRBV15 to TRBJ1-2; possibly TRBD1 for D (6 bases). What was sequenced was T cells isolated from PBMCs. The source is a human donor in good health. The DNA of the CDR3 is TGTGCCACCAGCGTCAGGGGTCTTAACTATGGCTACACCTTC. Translation: CATSVRGLNYGYTF.